The clone carrying this T cell receptor (beta chain) was detected only once. Its antigen is still unknown. CDR3 length: 16 amino acids. The germline CDR1 and CDR2 sequences are SGHAT and FQNNGV. V was clipped by 3 bases and J by 3 bases, with 18 bases between them. The data were obtained in a study of T cell responses to AZD1222 COVID-19 vaccine. Across the study: It was second doses at about 4 or about 12 weeks that were pooled. The study's findings and limits: Spike-specific TCR repertoires showed rising breadth and depth after two AZD1222 doses. Mostly white British, mostly female donors; authors suggested clonal diversity may be underestimated. Only a handful of AZD1222 recipients tested seropositive at baseline.

Only in-frame clones appear in the TCRdb table, and some are missing; sequencing was by immunoSEQ multiplex PCR. There are around 100,000 clones in the sample; 90% occur only once, and 1% to 1.5% lies in the top ten. The TCR sequence derives from an adult in good health. The specimen comprised peripheral blood, sampled on day 0 of AZD1222 vaccination. The chain combines TRBV11-2 with TRBJ2-7; possibly TRBD1 for D (6 bases). CDR3: CASSLAGSRGFYEQYF. In DNA form, the CDR3 reads TGTGCCAGCAGCTTGGCCGGGTCCAGGGGATTCTACGAGCAGTACTTC.